This entry features one T cell receptor (beta chain) sequence. The antigen this receptor binds is unknown. No much larger clone is present one base from it, and per-base qualities are unavailable. High-throughput TCR beta sequencing profiled peripheral blood CD8+ and CD4+ T cells from healthy donors, Susac syndrome patients and multiple sclerosis patients. The healthy donors served as controls matched for age and sex. Bulk CD8+ and CD4+ T cells were purified by magnetic negative isolation, whereas CD8+ TEMRA cells were enriched by FACS. Blood was drawn into EDTA tubes, processed within 24 hours, and PBMCs were isolated by density gradient centrifugation. PBMCs destined for TCR sequencing were cryopreserved in liquid nitrogen and later thawed in a 37 °C water bath. The sorted or isolated CD4+, CD8+ and CD8+ TEMRA cells reached a purity of at least 90%. Taken from cysteine to phenylalanine, the CDR3 has 13 residues. This entry keeps only the CDR3 DNA: 39 bases, framed from base 1. CDR1 and CDR2 are read off the germline V gene (reference sequence) as SEHNR and FQNEAQ. At the junction V is shortened by 5 bases and J by 4 bases, with 6 bases in between.

RNA was extracted with the RNeasy kit and about 0.5 to 1 ug was reverse transcribed using random hexamers. The immunoSEQ multiplex PCR assay, covering 54 Vbeta and 13 Jbeta segments, was used to amplify TCR beta CDR3 regions. PCR amplification bias was corrected using a synthetic template baseline for primer optimization and computational correction. From the authors' description of their analysis: Reads were annotated to V, D and J genes per IMGT and analyzed with immunoSEQ Analyzer, keeping only productive sequences. Clonality was computed as one minus Shannon entropy normalized by log2 of the number of productive unique sequences. Public and private clones were assessed among the 100 most prevalent clones of each patient and control. A clone was defined as Susac-specific if it was absent from the healthy and MS cohorts, from over 1,000 published viral clones and from other ImmuneACCESS disease sequences. The public reads were quality trimmed at Q25 with fastp and then assembled into clones with MiXCR by TCRdb, keeping productive beta chains. Each CDR3 protein gets just one entry, which takes the most common genes and DNA from the rows behind it. None of the V and J calls come from the authors' own analysis; TCRdb made them. The sample table contains around 170,000 distinct CDR3 sequences; only one count was recorded for just over 90% of them. The biggest ten clones account for around 0.079% of the sample.

The data originate from a study of CD8 T cells in Susac syndrome (dated by TCRdb to between 2018 and 2020). At the level of the whole study: The study used repertoire sequencing to test whether antigen drove CD8+ T cell activation and differentiation in Susac syndrome.

The investigation overall reported the following: The study acknowledged that relatively few individuals were included in the TCR sequencing and HLA analysis.

The sample was CD4+ T cells from PBMCs. The receptor was derived from a human donor in good health. The chain employs TRBV7-9 and TRBJ2-6; no confident D gene assignment can be made. The CDR3 amino acid sequence is: CASSTTGANVLTF. The DNA sequence follows: TGTGCCAGCAGCACCACGGGGGCCAACGTCCTGACTTTC.